The clone carrying this TCR beta chain was observed many times. What it binds is unknown. V lost 4 bases and J lost 3, with 9 bases in between. The CDR3 is made up of 13 amino acids. From germline, CDR1 is SGHDN and CDR2 FVKESK. Time point described: technical triplicate 3. This record comes from a study of neurological immune-mediated disorders. Study-level points and caveats: Because no CDR3 amino acid sequences were shared across subjects by expanded clones, private repertoires were suggested in all groups.

5'RACE with 10-nucleotide random UMIs generated the cDNA. One entry per CDR3 protein results from TCRdb running MiXCR on the 5' RACE reads. Of nearly 30,000 distinct CDR3 sequences listed, around 16% are singletons. The source of this sequence is a female donor with HTLV-1-associated myelopathy (HAM/TSP). The chain uses TRBV14 and TRBJ1-2; D not certain. The sequenced sample consisted of CD4+ T cells from blood. In DNA form, the CDR3 reads TGTGCCAGCAGCCTGAGTGTGCACTATGGCTACACCTTC. The encoded protein is CASSLSVHYGYTF.